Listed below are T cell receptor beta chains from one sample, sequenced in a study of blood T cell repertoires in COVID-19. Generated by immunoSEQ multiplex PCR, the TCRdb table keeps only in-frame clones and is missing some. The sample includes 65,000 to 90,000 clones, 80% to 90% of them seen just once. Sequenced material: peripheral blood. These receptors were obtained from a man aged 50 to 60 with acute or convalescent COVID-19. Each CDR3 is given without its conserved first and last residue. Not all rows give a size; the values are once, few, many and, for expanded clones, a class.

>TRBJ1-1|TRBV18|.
ASSLTGSDTEAF
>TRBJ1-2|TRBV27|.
ASRPTANYGYT
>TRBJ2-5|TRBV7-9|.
ASSLRRSAGLQETQY
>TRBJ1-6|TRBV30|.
AWRGTRGRYNSPLH
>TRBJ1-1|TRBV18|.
ASSLGVYTEAF
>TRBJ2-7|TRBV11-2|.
ASSLILGGEQY
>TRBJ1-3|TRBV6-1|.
ASSDFVSSSGNTIY
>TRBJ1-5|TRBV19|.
ASSTAGPHPAQH
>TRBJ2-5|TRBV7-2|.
ASSGGRTWGETQY
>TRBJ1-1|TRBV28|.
ASRVGGVTEAF
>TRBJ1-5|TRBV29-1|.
SVEVLQPQH
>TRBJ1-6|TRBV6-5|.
ASRKGTAYNSPLH
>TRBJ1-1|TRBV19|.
ASRDRESTEAF
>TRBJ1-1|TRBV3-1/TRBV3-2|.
ASSRESTEAF
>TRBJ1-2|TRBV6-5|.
ASSYQQANYGYT
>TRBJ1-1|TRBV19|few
ASSIGAGGNTEAF
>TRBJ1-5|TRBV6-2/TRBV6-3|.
ASSNLRRDSLEPQH
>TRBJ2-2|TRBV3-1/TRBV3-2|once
ASSLWRSGELF
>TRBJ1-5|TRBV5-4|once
ASSLQGGDSNQPQH
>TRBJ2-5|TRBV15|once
ATSRDQGQQETQY
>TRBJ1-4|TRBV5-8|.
ASSPDRGNEKLF
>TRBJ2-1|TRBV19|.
ASSVPGEQF